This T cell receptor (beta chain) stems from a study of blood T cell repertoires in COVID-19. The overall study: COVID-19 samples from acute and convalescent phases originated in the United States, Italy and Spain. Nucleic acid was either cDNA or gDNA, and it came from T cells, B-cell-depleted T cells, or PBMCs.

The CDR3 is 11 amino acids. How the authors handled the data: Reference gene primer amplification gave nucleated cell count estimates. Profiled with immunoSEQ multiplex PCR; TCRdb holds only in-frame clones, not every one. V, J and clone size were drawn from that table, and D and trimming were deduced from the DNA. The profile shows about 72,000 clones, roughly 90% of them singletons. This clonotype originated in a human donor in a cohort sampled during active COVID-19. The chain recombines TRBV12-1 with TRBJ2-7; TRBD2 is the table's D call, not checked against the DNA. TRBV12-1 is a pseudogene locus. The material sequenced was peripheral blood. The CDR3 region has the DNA TGTGCCAGCAGCTTTCTCGTCGAGCAGTACTTC. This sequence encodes CASSFLVEQYF.